This section outlines one T cell receptor (beta chain) sequence together with its context. Its target is unknown. The V gene lost 4 bases and the J gene lost 4 bases, with 16 bases spanning the gap. The CDR3 runs to 15 residues. Germline CDR1 MNHEY, CDR2 SVGAGI. This specimen belongs to a study of T cells in narcolepsy. Background on the study: Enrolled donors included narcolepsy type 1 or type 2 patients and healthy controls.

The repertoire was sequenced with immunoSEQ multiplex PCR; TCRdb's copy has only in-frame clones and lacks some. The sample lists about 35,000 clones; 75% to 90% were seen once. Study-level findings and limits: Autoreactive HCRT-specific and TRIB2-specific clonotypes were marked in same-patient CSF-versus-blood CD4+ comparisons.

The V gene is TRBV6-5, the J gene TRBJ1-2; possible D gene TRBD1, 5 bases. The sequence was obtained from a human donor in good health. The specimen sequenced was memory (CD45RA-) CD4+ T cells from blood. In DNA, the CDR3 is TGTGCCAGCAGTTCCTCCCTCGGGGCGGGCTATGGCTACACCTTC. This sequence encodes CASSSSLGAGYGYTF.